This entry is about one T cell receptor (beta chain). The antigen is undetermined. Germline values: CDR1 MNHEY, CDR2 SMNVEV (reference sequence). Trimming removed 2 bases at V and 7 bases at J, with 11 bases between. The CDR3 has 13 residues. This record belongs to a study of T cell repertoires in cytomegalovirus infection. At the level of the study: An indication of both CMV infection and matching HLA type came from public TCR beta signatures. Whole-study results and caveats: HLA-C-restricted, CMV-specific TCR beta clonotypes were dominant ex vivo. The cumulative frequency of public TCR beta families identified carriers of CMV plus the relevant HLA.

TCRdb called the reads again in MiXCR, with one record for every CDR3 protein. Of 200,000 to 300,000 distinct CDR3 sequences in the sample, about 13% were seen once. The sequenced material came from PBMCs. This sequence was found in a human donor in good health (CMV status not recorded). Some clones in this sample may be carry-over from other donors' samples. The chain is built from TRBV27 and TRBJ1-2; perhaps TRBD1 as D (5 bases). CDR3 bases: TGTGCCAGCAGTTTACTACAGGATACTGGCTACACCTTC. Protein product: CASSLLQDTGYTF.